What follows is one T cell receptor beta chain and its context. Only in-frame clones appear in the TCRdb table, and some are missing; sequencing was by immunoSEQ multiplex PCR. The sample has some 70,000 clones, approximately 94% seen once. This record comes from a study of T cell changes during pregnancy in multiple sclerosis. Deletions cut 4 bases from V and 6 bases from J, with 15 bases between. The CDR3 extends over 15 amino acids. Per the germline V gene, CDR1 is MDHEN and CDR2 is SYDVKM. The TCR was taken from a female donor in good health, enrolled as a control in a pregnancy study. Sample: peripheral blood, taken in the second trimester of pregnancy. The chain uses TRBV28 and TRBJ2-2, with a weak D call TRBD2 (7 bases). The CDR3 spells CASSSGGGGAGELFF. In DNA form, the CDR3 reads TGTGCCAGCAGTTCTGGAGGGGGGGGTGCCGGGGAGCTGTTTTTT.